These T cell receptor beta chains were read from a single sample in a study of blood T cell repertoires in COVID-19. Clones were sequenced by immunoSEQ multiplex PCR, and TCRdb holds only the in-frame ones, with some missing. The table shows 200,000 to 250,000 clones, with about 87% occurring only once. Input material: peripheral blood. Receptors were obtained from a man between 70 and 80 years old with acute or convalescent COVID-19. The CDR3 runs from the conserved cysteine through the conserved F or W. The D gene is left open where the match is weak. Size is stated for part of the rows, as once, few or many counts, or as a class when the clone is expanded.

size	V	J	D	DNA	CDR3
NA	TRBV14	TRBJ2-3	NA	TGTGCCAGCAGCCAATTTCTACTGGGCACAGATACGCAGTATTTT	CASSQFLLGTDTQYF
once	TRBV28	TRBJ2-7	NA	TGTGCCAGCAGTTCCCACGGGGACAACGCCTACGAGCAGTACTTC	CASSSHGDNAYEQYF
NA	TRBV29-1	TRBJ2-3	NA	TGCAGCGTGCATCTCCACGGGAACCAGTTAAATACGCAGTATTTT	CSVHLHGNQLNTQYF
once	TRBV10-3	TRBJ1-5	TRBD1	TGTGCCATCAGTGAGGGACAGGGTAATCAGCCCCAGCATTTT	CAISEGQGNQPQHF
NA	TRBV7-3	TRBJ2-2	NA	TGTGCCAGCAGCTTACAGACTTCCACCGGGGAGCTGTTTTTT	CASSLQTSTGELFF
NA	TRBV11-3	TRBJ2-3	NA	TGTGCCAGCAGCTTAGATAACAGGGTTGGCACAGATACGCAGTATTTT	CASSLDNRVGTDTQYF
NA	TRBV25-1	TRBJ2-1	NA	TGTGCCAGCAGTGCGACAGTTAACAATGAGCAGTTCTTC	CASSATVNNEQFF
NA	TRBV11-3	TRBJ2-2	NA	TGTGCCAGCAGCTTAGGAGGAAACGGGGAGCTGTTTTTT	CASSLGGNGELFF
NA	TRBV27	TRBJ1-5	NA	TGTGCCAGCAGTTTAGGGAGTAGCAATCAGCCCCAGCATTTT	CASSLGSSNQPQHF
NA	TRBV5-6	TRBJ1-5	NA	TGTGCCAGCAGCTTGACAGGAAATCAGCCCCAGCATTTT	CASSLTGNQPQHF
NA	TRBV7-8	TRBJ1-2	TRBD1	TGTGCCAGCAGCTTAGATAAGGGACAGGATGGCTACACCTTC	CASSLDKGQDGYTF
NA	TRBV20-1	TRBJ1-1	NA	TGCAGTGCTAGTTTGTCTAAATCCACTGAAGCTTTCTTT	CSASLSKSTEAFF
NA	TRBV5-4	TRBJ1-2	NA	TGTGCCAGCAGCCCGACCAATGGACAATATGGCTACACCTTC	CASSPTNGQYGYTF
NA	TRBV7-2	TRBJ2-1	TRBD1	TGTGCCAGCAGCTCGGGACAGGTCAATGAGCAGTTCTTC	CASSSGQVNEQFF
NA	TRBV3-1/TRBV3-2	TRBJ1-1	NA	TGTGCCAGCAGCCAAGGTTCGGGACACAGGCTCAACACTGAAGCTTTCTTT	CASSQGSGHRLNTEAFF
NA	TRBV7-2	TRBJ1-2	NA	TGTGCCAGCAGCTTGGACAGTTCTAACTATGGCTACACCTTC	CASSLDSSNYGYTF
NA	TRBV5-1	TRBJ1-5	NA	TGCGCCAGCAGCGCAGGGGCAGGGGAGAATCAGCCCCAGCATTTT	CASSAGAGENQPQHF
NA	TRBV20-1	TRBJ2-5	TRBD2	TGCAGTGCTAGTAGGGGGGCTAGCGGGAAAGAGACCCAGTACTTC	CSASRGASGKETQYF
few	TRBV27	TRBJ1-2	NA	TGTGCCAGCAGTTTGAGAGGGATCTATGGCTACACCTTC	CASSLRGIYGYTF